This TCR beta chain was sequenced in a study of graft-versus-host responses after intestinal transplantation. At the level of the study: Multivisceral, liver-intestinal, or isolated intestinal transplants were given to recipients. After anti-thymocyte globulin induction, recipients took tacrolimus and steroids for two to three years.

This clone was counted a single time. What it recognizes is unknown. The germline CDR1 and CDR2 sequences are LNHNV and YYDKDF (reference sequence). Trimming removed 2 bases at V and 1 base at J, with 11 bases between. The CDR3 spans 15 residues. Only in-frame clones appear in the TCRdb table, and some are missing; sequencing was by immunoSEQ multiplex PCR. The repertoire holds 85,000 to 100,000 clones, roughly 90% seen once, with roughly 0.07% in the top ten. The origin of this receptor is a human donor who was the organ donor for an intestinal transplant. This specimen consisted of unstimulated CD8+ T cells sorted from spleen or lymph node cells, obtained before transplant. This chain links TRBV15 with TRBJ2-5; D is perhaps TRBD1 (6 bases). DNA for the CDR3: TGTGCCACCAGCAGACAGGGGAGCCCCCAAGAGACCCAGTACTTC. Its translation: CATSRQGSPQETQYF. The variable domain in full, with the rest retrieved from reference TRBV15 and TRBJ2-5, is DAMVIQNPRYQVTQFGKPVTLSCSQTLNHNVMYWYQQKSSQAPKLLFHYYDKDFNNEADTPDNFQSRRPNTSFCFLDIRSPGLGDTAMYLCATSRQGSPQETQYFGPGTRLLVL.